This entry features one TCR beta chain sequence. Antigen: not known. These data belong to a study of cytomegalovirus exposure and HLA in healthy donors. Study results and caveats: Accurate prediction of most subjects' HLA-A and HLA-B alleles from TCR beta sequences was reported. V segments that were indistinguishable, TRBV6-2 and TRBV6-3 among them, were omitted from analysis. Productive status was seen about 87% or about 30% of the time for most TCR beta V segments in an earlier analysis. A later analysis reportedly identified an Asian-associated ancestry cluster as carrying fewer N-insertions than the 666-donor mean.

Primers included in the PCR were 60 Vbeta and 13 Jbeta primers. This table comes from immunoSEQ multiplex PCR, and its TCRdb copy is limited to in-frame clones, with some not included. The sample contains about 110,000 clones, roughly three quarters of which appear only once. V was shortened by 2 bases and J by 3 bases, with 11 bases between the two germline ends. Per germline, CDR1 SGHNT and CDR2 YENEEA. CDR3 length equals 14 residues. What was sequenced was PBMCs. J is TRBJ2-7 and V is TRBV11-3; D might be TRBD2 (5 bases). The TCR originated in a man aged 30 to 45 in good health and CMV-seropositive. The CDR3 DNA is TGTGCCAGCAGCTTAAGGAGCGGCGACTACGAGCAGTACTTC. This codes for CASSLRSGDYEQYF.